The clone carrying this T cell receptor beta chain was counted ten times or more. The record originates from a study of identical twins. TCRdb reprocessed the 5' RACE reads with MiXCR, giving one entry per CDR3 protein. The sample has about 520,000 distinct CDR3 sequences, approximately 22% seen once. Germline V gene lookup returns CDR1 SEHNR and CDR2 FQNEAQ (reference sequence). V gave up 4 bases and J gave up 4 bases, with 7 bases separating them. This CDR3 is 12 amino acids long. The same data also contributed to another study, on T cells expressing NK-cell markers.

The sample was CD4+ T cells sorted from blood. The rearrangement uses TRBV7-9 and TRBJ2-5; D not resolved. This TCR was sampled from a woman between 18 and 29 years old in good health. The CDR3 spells CASSSLAETQYF. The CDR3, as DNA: TGTGCCAGCAGCTCCCTTGCAGAGACCCAGTACTTC.